The rows below give T cell receptor beta chains drawn from one sample of a study of blood T cell repertoires in COVID-19. Libraries were prepared by immunoSEQ multiplex PCR; TCRdb keeps only in-frame clonotypes and omits some of them. Among about 250,000 clones, roughly 82% were seen once, and the ten largest hold roughly 5.2%. Sequenced: peripheral blood. Source of these receptors: a woman older than 75 with COVID-19, enrolled during active disease. CDR3s include the opening cysteine and the closing phenylalanine or tryptophan. The D gene is left open where the match is weak. The size of a clone is reported for some rows only, either as once, few or many, or as a class for expanded clones.

v_call	clone_size	d_call	j_call	cdr3_nt	cdr3_aa
TRBV5-6	once	TRBD1	TRBJ1-1	TGTGCCAGCAGCTTGGAGACAGGGCGGGAGGACACTGAAGCTTTCTTT	CASSLETGREDTEAFF
TRBV2	-	-	TRBJ2-1	TGTGCCAGCAGTGGAGGGAGCTACAATGAGCAGTTCTTC	CASSGGSYNEQFF
TRBV3-1/TRBV3-2	-	-	TRBJ1-3	TGTGCCAGCAGCCAAGGTGGCAGGGTAGCTGGAAACACCATATATTTT	CASSQGGRVAGNTIYF
TRBV6-4	-	TRBD1	TRBJ2-1	TGTGCCAGCAGAGAAACCGGGACAGGGGGTGAGCAGTTCTTC	CASRETGTGGEQFF
TRBV3-1/TRBV3-2	-	-	TRBJ2-7	TGTGCCAGCAGCCAAGCGGGGTGGGAGCAGTACTTC	CASSQAGWEQYF
TRBV5-5	-	-	TRBJ2-5	TGTGCCAGCAGCCCGGTTAACGCTCCGGAGACCCAGTACTTC	CASSPVNAPETQYF
TRBV28	-	TRBD2	TRBJ2-1	TGTGCCAGCAATAGCGGGGCCTCCAGGAATGAGCAGTTCTTC	CASNSGASRNEQFF
TRBV28	-	-	TRBJ1-5	TGTGCCAGCAGTTTATCAGGGTGGATTCAGATGGGCAATCAGCCCCAGCATTTT	CASSLSGWIQMGNQPQHF
TRBV18	-	-	TRBJ2-5	TGTGCCAGCTCACCACTAGCCACCCCCGAGACCCAGTACTTC	CASSPLATPETQYF
TRBV30	few	TRBD1	TRBJ1-4	TGTGCCTGGACCCACGGACAGGGAGGAAAGGAAAAACTGTTTTTT	CAWTHGQGGKEKLFF
TRBV2	-	-	TRBJ2-3	TGTGCCAGCAGTCCTACAGGGTACGCAGATACGCAGTATTTT	CASSPTGYADTQYF
TRBV7-2	-	TRBD2	TRBJ2-3	TGTGCCAGCAGCTCTGGACTAGCGGGTTACACAGATACGCAGTATTTT	CASSSGLAGYTDTQYF
TRBV24-1	-	-	TRBJ1-2	TGTGCCACCAGTGACACCGACAGGATTAATGGCTACACCTTC	CATSDTDRINGYTF
TRBV7-9	-	-	TRBJ1-1	TGTGCCAGCAGCTTAGAGGCAGGTCTCACTGAAGCTTTCTTT	CASSLEAGLTEAFF
TRBV5-6	few	-	TRBJ2-7	TGTGCCAGCAGCTCCGGGACGGAGGGGCCTGGTCGGTACTTC	CASSSGTEGPGRYF
TRBV5-5	few	-	TRBJ1-2	TGTGCCAGCACGGTGGGGAGCTATGGCTACACCTTC	CASTVGSYGYTF
TRBV5-1	few	TRBD1	TRBJ2-4	TGCGCCAGCAGCCCACTACAGGGGCGGGACATTCAGTACTTC	CASSPLQGRDIQYF
TRBV10-2	-	TRBD2	TRBJ2-5	TGCGCCAGCAGTGAACAGCGGGGGGTTCGAGAGACCCAGTACTTC	CASSEQRGVRETQYF
TRBV2	-	-	TRBJ1-2	TGTGCCAGCAGTGAAGGAGGGGGCTATGGCTACACCTTC	CASSEGGGYGYTF
TRBV3-1/TRBV3-2	few	TRBD1	TRBJ1-6	TGTGCCAGCAGCCAAGTGGACAGGGGATATTCACCCCTCCACTTT	CASSQVDRGYSPLHF
TRBV7-2	-	-	TRBJ2-7	TGTGCCAGCAGCTTAGTTGAGGGCCCCTACGAGCAGTACTTC	CASSLVEGPYEQYF
TRBV27	-	-	TRBJ1-5	TGTGCCAGCAGTTTTGCCGGAGGAAATCAGCCCCAGCATTTT	CASSFAGGNQPQHF
TRBV2	-	TRBD1	TRBJ2-3	TGTGCCATGACAGGGGGTAGCGCAGATACGCAGTATTTT	CAMTGGSADTQYF
TRBV18	-	-	TRBJ2-3	TGTGCCAGCTCAGGAGGAGGGACAGATACGCAGTATTTT	CASSGGGTDTQYF
TRBV11-2	-	TRBD1	TRBJ2-7	TGTGCCAGCAGCCAGATCCGGGACAGGGGACAGCAGTACTTC	CASSQIRDRGQQYF
TRBV24-1	-	TRBD1	TRBJ1-2	TGTGCCACCAGTGATTCCACAGGGGGCGGCTATGGCTACACCTTC	CATSDSTGGGYGYTF
TRBV2	-	TRBD2	TRBJ2-3	TGTGCCAGCAGGAAAGAAGCGGGGGGGCTCGGGAGGAGCACAGATACGCAGTATTTT	CASRKEAGGLGRSTDTQYF
TRBV7-3	-	TRBD2	TRBJ2-3	TGTGCCAGCAGCACCCGGGGGGGAGCCGGGGATACGCAGTATTTT	CASSTRGGAGDTQYF
TRBV7-8	-	-	TRBJ2-3	TGTGCCAGCAGCTCTTCCGGGACAACTAGCACAGATACGCAGTATTTT	CASSSSGTTSTDTQYF
TRBV5-1	-	TRBD2	TRBJ2-5	TGCGCCAGCAGCCCCGGCCGGGCTAGCGGGGGGGCCTGGGGGACCCAGTACTTC	CASSPGRASGGAWGTQYF
TRBV5-8	-	TRBD2	TRBJ2-2	TGTGCCAGCAGCCTCCAGCGGGGGAACCAGGGGGAGCTGTTTTTT	CASSLQRGNQGELFF
TRBV28	-	-	TRBJ1-1	TGTGCCAGCAGTTTAATCTCTCGCACTGAAGCTTTCTTT	CASSLISRTEAFF
TRBV10-3	-	-	TRBJ2-3	TGTGCCATCAGCGACAGTAACACAGATACGCAGTATTTT	CAISDSNTDTQYF
TRBV19	-	TRBD2	TRBJ2-1	TGTGCCAGTAGTATGCCCAGCGGGGGGGCCTTCGGAGGCAATGAGCAGTTCTTC	CASSMPSGGAFGGNEQFF
TRBV30	-	TRBD1	TRBJ1-1	TGTGCCTGGAGCGACAGGGGAAGAACTGAAGCTTTCTTT	CAWSDRGRTEAFF
TRBV6-2/TRBV6-3	-	-	TRBJ1-5	TGTGCCAGCAGTCCAGAGACAGGAGCTAATAGCAATCAGCCCCAGCATTTT	CASSPETGANSNQPQHF
TRBV19	-	-	TRBJ1-5	TGTGCCAGTAGTCCCCGGGGGAGGGGGGATCAGCCCCAGCATTTT	CASSPRGRGDQPQHF
TRBV29-1	-	-	TRBJ2-2	TGCAGCGCAAAACAGGGTTCCTCGAACACCGGGGAGCTGTTTTTT	CSAKQGSSNTGELFF
TRBV5-1	few	TRBD1	TRBJ1-1	TGCGCCAGCAGCTTCACAGGGGTAAACACTGAAGCTTTCTTT	CASSFTGVNTEAFF
TRBV7-6	-	-	TRBJ2-5	TGTGCCAGCAGCCCCCAGACAGGTCAAGAGACCCAGTACTTC	CASSPQTGQETQYF
TRBV13	-	TRBD2	TRBJ2-3	TGTGCCAGCAGCCCCGGGACTAGCGGGGGGGTGGGGAATACGCAGTATTTT	CASSPGTSGGVGNTQYF
TRBV28	-	-	TRBJ1-2	TGTGCCAGCAGTCTACAGGGTAACTATGGCTACACCTTC	CASSLQGNYGYTF
TRBV2	-	TRBD1	TRBJ2-1	TGTGCCAGCATGCCCGGGACAGTTGGCAATGAGCAGTTCTTC	CASMPGTVGNEQFF
TRBV6-1	-	-	TRBJ2-7	TGTGCCAGCAGTGAAGGCGGACAAGTGTGGCAGTACTTC	CASSEGGQVWQYF
TRBV4-1	-	-	TRBJ2-6	TGCGCCAGCAGCCCAGCTGGAGGGGCAGGGGCCAACGTCCTGACTTTC	CASSPAGGAGANVLTF
TRBV5-1	-	TRBD1	TRBJ2-1	TGCGCCAGCAAGCCGGGACAGGGAAATGAGCAGTTCTTC	CASKPGQGNEQFF
TRBV30	once	-	TRBJ1-1	TGTGCCTGGCGTCGACAGAACACTGAAGCTTTCTTT	CAWRRQNTEAFF